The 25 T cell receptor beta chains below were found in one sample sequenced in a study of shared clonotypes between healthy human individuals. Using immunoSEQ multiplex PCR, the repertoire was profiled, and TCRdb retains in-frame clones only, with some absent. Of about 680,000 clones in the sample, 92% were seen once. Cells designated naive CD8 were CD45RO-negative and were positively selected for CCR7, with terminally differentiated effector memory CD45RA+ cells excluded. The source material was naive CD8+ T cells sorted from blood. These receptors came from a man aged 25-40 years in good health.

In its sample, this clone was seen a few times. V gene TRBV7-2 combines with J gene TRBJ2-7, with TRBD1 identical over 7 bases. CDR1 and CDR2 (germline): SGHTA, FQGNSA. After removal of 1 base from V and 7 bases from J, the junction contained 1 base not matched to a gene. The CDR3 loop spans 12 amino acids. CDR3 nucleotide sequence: TGTGCCAGCAGCTTAGTCAGGGGGGAGCAGTACTTC. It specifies CASSLVRGEQYF.

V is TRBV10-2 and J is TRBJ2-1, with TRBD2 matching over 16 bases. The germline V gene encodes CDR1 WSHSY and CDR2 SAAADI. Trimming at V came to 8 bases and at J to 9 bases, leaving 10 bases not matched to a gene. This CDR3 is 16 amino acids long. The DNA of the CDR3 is TGCGCCAGCCTGGGACTAGCGGGAGGGGGGGTATCTGAGCAGTTCTTC. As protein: CASLGLAGGGVSEQFF.

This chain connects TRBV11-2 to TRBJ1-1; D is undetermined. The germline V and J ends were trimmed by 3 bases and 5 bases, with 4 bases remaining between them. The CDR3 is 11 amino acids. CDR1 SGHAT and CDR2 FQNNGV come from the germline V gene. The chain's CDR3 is CASSLETEAFF. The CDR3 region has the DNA TGTGCCAGCAGCTTGGAGACTGAAGCTTTCTTT.

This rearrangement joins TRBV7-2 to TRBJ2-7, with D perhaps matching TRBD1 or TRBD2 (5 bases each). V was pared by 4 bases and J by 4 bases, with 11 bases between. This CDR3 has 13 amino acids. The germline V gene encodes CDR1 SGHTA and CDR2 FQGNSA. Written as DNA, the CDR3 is TGTGCCAGCAGCTCTTATGAGGGGTACGAGCAGTACTTC. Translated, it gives CASSSYEGYEQYF. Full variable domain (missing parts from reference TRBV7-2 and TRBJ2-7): GAGVSQSPSNKVTEKGKDVELRCDPISGHTALYWYRQSLGQGLEFLIYFQGNSAPDKSGLPSDRFSAERTGGSVSTLTIQRTQQEDSAVYLCASSSYEGYEQYFGPGTRLTVT.

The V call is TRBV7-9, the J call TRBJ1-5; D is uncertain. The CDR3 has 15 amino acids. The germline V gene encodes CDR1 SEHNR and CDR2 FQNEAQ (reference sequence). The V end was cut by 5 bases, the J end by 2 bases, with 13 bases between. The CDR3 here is CASSRGGAGNQPQHF. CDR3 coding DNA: TGTGCCAGCAGCCGAGGCGGAGCGGGCAATCAGCCCCAGCATTTT.

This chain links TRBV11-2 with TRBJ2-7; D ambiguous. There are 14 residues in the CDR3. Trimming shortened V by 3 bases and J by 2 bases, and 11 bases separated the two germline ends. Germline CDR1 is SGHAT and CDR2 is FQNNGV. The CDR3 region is CASSFSGSPYEQYF. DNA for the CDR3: TGTGCCAGCAGCTTCTCGGGTAGCCCCTACGAGCAGTACTTC.

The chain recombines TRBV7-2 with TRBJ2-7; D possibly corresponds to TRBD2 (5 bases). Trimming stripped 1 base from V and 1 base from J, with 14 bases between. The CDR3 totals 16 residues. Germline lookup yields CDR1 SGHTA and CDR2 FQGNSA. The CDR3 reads CASSLVLAGPSYEQYF. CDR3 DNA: TGTGCCAGCAGCTTAGTGCTAGCCGGGCCTTCCTACGAGCAGTACTTC.

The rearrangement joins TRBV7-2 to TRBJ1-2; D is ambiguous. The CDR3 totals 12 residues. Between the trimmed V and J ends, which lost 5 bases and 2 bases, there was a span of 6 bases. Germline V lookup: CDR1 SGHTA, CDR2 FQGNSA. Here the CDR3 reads CASSRENYGYTF. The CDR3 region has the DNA TGTGCCAGCAGCCGGGAGAACTATGGCTACACCTTC.

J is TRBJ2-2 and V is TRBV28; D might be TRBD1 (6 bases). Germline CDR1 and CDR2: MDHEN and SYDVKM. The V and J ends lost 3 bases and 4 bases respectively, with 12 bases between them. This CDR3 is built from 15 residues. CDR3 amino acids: CASSLYRVSTGELFF. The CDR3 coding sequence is TGTGCCAGCAGTTTGTACAGGGTTTCCACCGGGGAGCTGTTTTTT.

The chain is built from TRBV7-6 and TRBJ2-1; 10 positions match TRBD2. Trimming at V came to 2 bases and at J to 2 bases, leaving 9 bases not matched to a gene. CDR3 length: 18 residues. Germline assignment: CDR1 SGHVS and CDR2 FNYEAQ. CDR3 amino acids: CASSLLASGSTAYNEQFF. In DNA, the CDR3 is TGTGCCAGCAGCTTACTCGCTAGCGGGAGTACCGCCTACAATGAGCAGTTCTTC.

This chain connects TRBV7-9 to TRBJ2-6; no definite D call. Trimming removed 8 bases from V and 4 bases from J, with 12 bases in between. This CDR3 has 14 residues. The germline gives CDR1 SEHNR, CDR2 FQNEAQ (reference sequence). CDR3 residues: CASELHAGANVLTF. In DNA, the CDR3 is TGTGCCAGCGAGCTCCACGCCGGGGCCAACGTCCTGACTTTC.

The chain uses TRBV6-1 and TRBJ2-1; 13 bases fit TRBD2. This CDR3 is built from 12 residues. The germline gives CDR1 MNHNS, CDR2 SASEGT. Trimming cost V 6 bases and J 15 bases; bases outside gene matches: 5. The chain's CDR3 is CASRGTSGIGFF. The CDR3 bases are TGTGCCAGCAGGGGGACTAGCGGGATAGGGTTCTTC.

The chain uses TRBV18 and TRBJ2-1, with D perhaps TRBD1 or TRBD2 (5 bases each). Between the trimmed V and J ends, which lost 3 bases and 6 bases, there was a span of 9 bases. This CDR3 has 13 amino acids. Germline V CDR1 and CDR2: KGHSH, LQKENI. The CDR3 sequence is CASSPWDGNEQFF. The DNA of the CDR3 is TGTGCCAGCTCACCCTGGGACGGCAATGAGCAGTTCTTC.

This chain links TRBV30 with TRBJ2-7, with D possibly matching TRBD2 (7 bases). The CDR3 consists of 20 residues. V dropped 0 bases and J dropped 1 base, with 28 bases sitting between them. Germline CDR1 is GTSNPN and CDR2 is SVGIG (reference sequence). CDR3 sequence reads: CAWSVQGVLRPLADSYEQYF. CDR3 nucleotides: TGTGCCTGGAGTGTACAGGGTGTCCTTCGACCGCTAGCGGATTCCTACGAGCAGTACTTC.

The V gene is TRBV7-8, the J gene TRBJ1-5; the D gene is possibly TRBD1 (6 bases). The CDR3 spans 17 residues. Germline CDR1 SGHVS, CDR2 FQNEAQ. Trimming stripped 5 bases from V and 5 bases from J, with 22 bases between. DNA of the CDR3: TGTGCCAGCAGCCCAAACCCCCGCCGACAGGTCGATCAGCCCCAGCATTTT. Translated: CASSPNPRRQVDQPQHF.

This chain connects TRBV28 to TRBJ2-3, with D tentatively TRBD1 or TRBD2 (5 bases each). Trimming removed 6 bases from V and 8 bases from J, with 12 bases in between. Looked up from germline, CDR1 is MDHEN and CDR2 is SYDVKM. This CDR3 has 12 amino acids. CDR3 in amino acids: CASSYRSGTQYF. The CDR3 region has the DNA TGTGCCAGCAGCTACAGGAGCGGTACGCAGTATTTT.

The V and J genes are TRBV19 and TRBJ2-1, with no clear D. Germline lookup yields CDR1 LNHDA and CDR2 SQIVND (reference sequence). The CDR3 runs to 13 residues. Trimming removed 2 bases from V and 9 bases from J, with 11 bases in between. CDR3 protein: CASSINAASEQFF. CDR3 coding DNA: TGTGCCAGTAGTATAAATGCGGCAAGTGAGCAGTTCTTC.

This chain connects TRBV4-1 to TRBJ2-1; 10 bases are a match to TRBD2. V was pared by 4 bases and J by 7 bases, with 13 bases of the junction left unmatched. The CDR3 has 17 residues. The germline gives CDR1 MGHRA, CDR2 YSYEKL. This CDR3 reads CASSRGGLALLGNEQFF. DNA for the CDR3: TGCGCCAGCAGCCGGGGGGGACTAGCGCTCCTCGGGAATGAGCAGTTCTTC.

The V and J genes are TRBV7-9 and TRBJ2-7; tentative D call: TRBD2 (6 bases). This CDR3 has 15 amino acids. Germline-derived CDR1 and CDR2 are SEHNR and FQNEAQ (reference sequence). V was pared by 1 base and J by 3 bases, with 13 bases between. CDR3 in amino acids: CASSLGRDFNYEQYF. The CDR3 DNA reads TGTGCCAGCAGCTTAGGCCGGGACTTCAACTACGAGCAGTACTTC.

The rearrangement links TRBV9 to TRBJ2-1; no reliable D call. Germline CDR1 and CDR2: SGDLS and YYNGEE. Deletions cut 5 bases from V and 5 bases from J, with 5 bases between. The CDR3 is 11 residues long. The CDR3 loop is CASRDNNEQFF. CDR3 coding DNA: TGTGCCAGCAGGGATAACAATGAGCAGTTCTTC.

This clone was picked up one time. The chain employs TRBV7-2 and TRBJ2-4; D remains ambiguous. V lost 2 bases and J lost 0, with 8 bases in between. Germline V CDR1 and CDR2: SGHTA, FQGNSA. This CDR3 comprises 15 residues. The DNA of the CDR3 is TGTGCCAGCAGCTTATACGCTATAGCCAAAAACATTCAGTACTTC. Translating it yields CASSLYAIAKNIQYF.

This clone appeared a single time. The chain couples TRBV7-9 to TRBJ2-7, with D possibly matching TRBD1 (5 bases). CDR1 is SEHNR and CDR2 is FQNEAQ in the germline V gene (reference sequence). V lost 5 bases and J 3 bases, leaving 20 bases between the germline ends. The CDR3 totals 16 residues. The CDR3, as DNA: TGTGCCAGCAGCCCGCTGTTCGACAGACAAGACTACGAGCAGTACTTC. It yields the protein CASSPLFDRQDYEQYF.

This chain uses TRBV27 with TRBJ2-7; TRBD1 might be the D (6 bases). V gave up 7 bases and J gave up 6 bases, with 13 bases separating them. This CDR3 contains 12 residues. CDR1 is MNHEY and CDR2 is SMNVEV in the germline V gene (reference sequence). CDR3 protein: CASMGLGAEQYF. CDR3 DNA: TGTGCCAGCATGGGCCTGGGGGCCGAGCAGTACTTC.

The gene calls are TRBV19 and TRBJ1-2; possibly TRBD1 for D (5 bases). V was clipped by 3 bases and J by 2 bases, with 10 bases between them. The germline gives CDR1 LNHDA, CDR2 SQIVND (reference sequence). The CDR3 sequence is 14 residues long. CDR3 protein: CASSITGRNYGYTF. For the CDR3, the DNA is TGTGCCAGTAGTATCACAGGTAGAAACTATGGCTACACCTTC.

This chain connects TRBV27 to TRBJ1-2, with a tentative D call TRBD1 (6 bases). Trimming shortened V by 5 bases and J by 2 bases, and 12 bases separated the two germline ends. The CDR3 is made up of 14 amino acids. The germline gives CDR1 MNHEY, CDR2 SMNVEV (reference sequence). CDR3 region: CASSAGGGNYGYTF. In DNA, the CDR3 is TGTGCCAGCAGTGCCGGGGGGGGCAACTATGGCTACACCTTC.